A single sample gave rise to the 21 T cell receptor beta chains below, sequenced in a study of CD8 T cells in ankylosing spondylitis. MiXCR, run by TCRdb on the 5' RACE reads, gives a single entry per CDR3 protein. The repertoire consists of under 85,000 distinct CDR3 sequences, with 5.3% occurring once and the leading ten covering about 2%. The sequenced sample consisted of blood, either unsorted or a sorted T cell fraction (not recorded which). The receptors here all came from a male donor with ankylosing spondylitis or in good health (not recorded which).

This clonotype was counted ten times or more. V is TRBV10-2 and J is TRBJ2-5; 8 bases line up with TRBD2. The CDR3 extends over 14 amino acids. In germline, CDR1 is WSHSY, CDR2 SAAADI. The V and J ends lost 8 bases and 5 bases, in that order; junction bases with no gene match: 10. The CDR3 loop reads CASGLGGASETQYF. CDR3 DNA sequence: TGCGCCAGCGGTCTCGGGGGGGCCTCGGAGACCCAGTACTTC.

This clonotype was seen many times. J is TRBJ1-1 and V is TRBV29-1; perhaps TRBD1 as D (6 bases). The CDR3 has 12 residues. CDR1 and CDR2 from the germline V gene are SQVTM and ANQGSEA. CDR3 in DNA: TGCGGGGGGGCGGAGGGCTACACTGAAGCTTTCTTT. As protein: CGGAEGYTEAFF. Using reference TRBV29-1 and TRBJ1-1 for the parts outside the CDR3, the full variable domain is SAVISQKPSRDICQRGTSLTIQCQVDSQVTMMFWYRQQPGQSLTLIATANQGSEATYESGFVIDKFPISRPNLTFSTLTVSNMSPEDSSIYLCGGAEGYTEAFFGQGTRLTVV.

The CDR3 is CASRTGQGAGTEAFF. The CDR3 coding sequence is TGTGCCAGCAGGACGGGACAGGGGGCTGGAACTGAAGCTTTCTTT. V is TRBV2 and J is TRBJ1-1; 12 bases line up with TRBD1. V lost 6 bases and J lost 5; bases outside the gene matches: 7. The CDR3 loop spans 15 amino acids. CDR1 SNHLY and CDR2 FYNNEI come from the germline V gene.

This clonotype was recorded at least ten times. The V and J genes are TRBV19 and TRBJ1-4; TRBD1 might be the D (6 bases). The CDR3 is made up of 15 amino acids. Germline CDR1 LNHDA, CDR2 SQIVND (reference sequence). Trimming pared 6 bases from V and 3 bases from J, leaving 14 bases between. The CDR3 DNA reads TGTGCCAGTAGCACAGGGAGGATAGCTAATGAAAAACTGTTTTTT. Translation: CASSTGRIANEKLFF.

This clonotype was recorded at least ten times. J is TRBJ2-2 and V is TRBV20-1; D gene uncertain. Germline assignment: CDR1 DFQATT and CDR2 SNEGSKA (reference sequence). V was trimmed by 2 bases and J by 1 base, leaving 8 bases between them. The CDR3 runs to 14 residues. CDR3 DNA: TGCAGTGCTAGACCTGGGCGGAACACCGGGGAGCTGTTTTTT. Residues: CSARPGRNTGELFF.

The table lists this clonotype with many counts. This chain connects TRBV5-1 to TRBJ1-1, with D perhaps TRBD1 (5 bases). This CDR3 contains 15 residues. V gave up 2 bases and J gave up 0 bases, with 11 bases separating them. Germline lookup yields CDR1 SGHRS and CDR2 YFSETQ. CDR3 DNA sequence: TGCGCCAGCAGCTTTCAGGGCCCGATGAACACTGAAGCTTTCTTT. Translated: CASSFQGPMNTEAFF. Supplemented by reference TRBV5-1 and TRBJ1-1, the full variable domain reads KAGVTQTPRYLIKTRGQQVTLSCSPISGHRSVSWYQQTPGQGLQFLFEYFSETQRNKGNFPGRFSGRQFSNSRSEMNVSTLELGDSALYLCASSFQGPMNTEAFFGQGTRLTVV.

This clonotype was detected ten times or more. V and J are TRBV18 and TRBJ1-6; D is perhaps TRBD1 (5 bases). The CDR3 is 13 amino acids. Germline CDR1 is KGHSH and CDR2 is LQKENI. Trimming pared 6 bases from V and 9 bases from J, leaving 12 bases between. Written as DNA, the CDR3 is TGTGCCAGCTCCGCGGGGGAGCGTTCACCCCTCCACTTT. It is translated as CASSAGERSPLHF.

This clonotype occurred many times. The CDR3 sequence: CASSQSYDSQNSGANVLTF. As DNA, the CDR3 is TGTGCCAGCAGCCAATCATACGACAGCCAGAACTCTGGGGCCAACGTCCTGACTTTC. The genes are TRBV3-1 and TRBJ2-6; possible D gene TRBD1, 5 bases. The CDR3 is 19 residues long. Per germline, CDR1 LGHDT and CDR2 YNNKEL (reference sequence). The V gene lost 2 bases and the J gene lost 0 bases, with 17 bases spanning the gap.

This clonotype was observed many times. The rearrangement links TRBV25-1 to TRBJ2-7; no clear D. V lost 4 bases to trimming and J lost 0 bases, with 4 bases between them. Per germline, CDR1 MGHDK and CDR2 SYGVNS. The CDR3 covers 12 residues. The CDR3 spells CASSANSYEQYF. The CDR3 nucleotides read TGTGCCAGCAGTGCCAACTCCTACGAGCAGTACTTC.

This clonotype was found many times. The genes are TRBV24-1 and TRBJ2-2; the match to TRBD1 covers 9 bases. CDR3 length: 17 amino acids. Looked up from germline, CDR1 is KGHDR and CDR2 is SFDVKD. The junction had 11 bases not matched to a gene; V was cut back by 4 bases and J by 6 bases. CDR3 nucleotide sequence: TGTGCCACCAGTGACCGGGACAGGGTTTCCTTCGCCGGGGAGCTGTTTTTT. Its translation is CATSDRDRVSFAGELFF.

In its sample, this clonotype was seen many times. The chain has TRBV4-1 and TRBJ2-5; no clear D gene. The germline gives CDR1 MGHRA, CDR2 YSYEKL. Trimming took 1 base from V and 2 from J, leaving 8 bases between them. The CDR3 covers 14 residues. CDR3 DNA sequence: TGCGCCAGCAGCCAAGTGAACCTTCAAGAGACCCAGTACTTC. Amino acids: CASSQVNLQETQYF.

At least ten counts were recorded for this clonotype. V gene TRBV24-1 combines with J gene TRBJ2-3; tentative D call: TRBD1 (6 bases). The V gene's germline CDR1 is KGHDR and CDR2 SFDVKD. The CDR3 is 16 residues long. Trimming cost V 2 bases and J 2 bases, with 13 bases left between them. The CDR3 DNA follows: TGTGCCACCAGTGATTACGCAGGGGCTAACACAGATACGCAGTATTTT. This sequence encodes CATSDYAGANTDTQYF.

This clonotype appeared many times. This chain links TRBV6-5 with TRBJ2-1; 9 bases agree with TRBD2. V was pared by 7 bases and J by 3 bases, with 7 bases of the junction left unmatched. Germline V gene sequence: CDR1 MNHEY, CDR2 SVGAGI. The CDR3 covers 15 residues. CDR3 nucleotides: TGTGCCAGCACAATTAATAGCGGGGGCTACAATGAGCAGTTCTTC. Protein product: CASTINSGGYNEQFF.

In its sample, this clonotype was seen many times. The chain carries TRBV20-1 and TRBJ1-5, with D possibly TRBD1 on 5 matching bases. The CDR3 has 16 residues. Germline V gives CDR1 DFQATT, CDR2 SNEGSKA (reference sequence). Trimming shortened V by 4 bases and J by 0 bases, and 16 bases separated the two germline ends. In nucleotides, the CDR3 is TGCAGTGCTACAGACGAGGGACGATATAGCAATCAGCCCCAGCATTTT. The encoded protein is CSATDEGRYSNQPQHF.

This clonotype showed up many times. The chain employs TRBV18 and TRBJ1-5; D is possibly TRBD1 (6 bases). Germline V gene data show CDR1 as KGHSH and CDR2 as LQKENI. V lost 5 bases, J lost 4 bases, and 12 bases lay in between. The CDR3 runs 14 residues. CDR3 bases: TGTGCCAGCTCAGAATCACAGGGTAATCAGCCCCAGCATTTT. It is translated as CASSESQGNQPQHF.

This clonotype was detected many times. The chain employs TRBV6-5 and TRBJ1-4; D might be TRBD1 (5 bases). Germline V gene sequence: CDR1 MNHEY, CDR2 SVGAGI. The ends were cut back, 4 bases at V and 8 bases at J, with 20 bases in the middle. CDR3 length: 16 amino acids. For the CDR3, the DNA is TGTGCCAGCAGTTCTCCGATGGGGCAGGGCGGCGAAAAACTGTTTTTT. Its protein product is CASSSPMGQGGEKLFF.

This clonotype has at least ten counts. This chain joins TRBV27 and TRBJ2-1; 11 bases align to TRBD2. Germline V lookup: CDR1 MNHEY, CDR2 SMNVEV (reference sequence). Trimming took 6 bases from V and 5 from J; bases not matched to a gene: 6. The CDR3 is 15 amino acids. The CDR3 region has the DNA TGTGCCAGCAGCCGCCTAGCGGGGGGAAACAATGAGCAGTTCTTC. Translation gives CASSRLAGGNNEQFF.

The sample holds a few counts of this clonotype. V usage is TRBV4-1 and J usage is TRBJ2-7; no clear D gene. Trimming pared 0 bases from V and 0 bases from J, leaving 9 bases between. Germline assignment: CDR1 MGHRA and CDR2 YSYEKL. The CDR3 contains 15 residues. CDR3 residues: CASSQEYRRSYEQYF. CDR3 coding DNA: TGCGCCAGCAGCCAAGAATACCGCCGCTCCTACGAGCAGTACTTC.

Ten or more counts support this clonotype. This chain links TRBV5-1 with TRBJ2-2, with D possibly called TRBD1 or TRBD2 (5 bases each). The CDR3 length is 11 residues. CDR1 and CDR2 (germline): SGHRS, YFSETQ. The V end was cut by 8 bases, the J end by 6 bases, with 8 bases between. CDR3 DNA: TGCGCCAGTAGAGGGGCCGGGGAGCTGTTTTTT. Residues: CASRGAGELFF.

There are many counts of this clonotype. The V and J genes are TRBV11-2 and TRBJ2-7, with a tentative D call TRBD2 (5 bases). V was cut by 5 bases and J by 1 base, with 12 bases left in between. This CDR3 is 14 amino acids long. CDR1 SGHAT and CDR2 FQNNGV come from the germline V gene. The CDR3 spells CASSRFGVSYEQYF. In DNA, the CDR3 is TGTGCCAGCAGCCGGTTCGGGGTGTCCTACGAGCAGTACTTC.

This clonotype has ten or more counts. The chain recombines TRBV24-1 with TRBJ2-3, with a weak D call TRBD2 (6 bases). Germline CDR1 reads KGHDR; CDR2 reads SFDVKD. CDR3 length equals 15 residues. Trimming left V 4 bases short and J 6 bases short, with 16 bases between. The CDR3 nucleotides are TGTGCCACCAGTGAACCTTCAAGGAGGGTTGATACGCAGTATTTT. Amino acids: CATSEPSRRVDTQYF.